There are many counts of the clone carrying this T cell receptor beta chain. Its antigen is not identified. The data derive from a study of response to subunit inactivated influenza vaccine. From the RT-PCR reads, TCRdb called clonotypes with MiXCR, one entry per CDR3 protein. The sample lists 650,000 to 800,000 distinct CDR3 sequences, more than 11% occurring once. The study's findings and limits: The authors suggested that few new T cells are recruited per seasonal influenza vaccination.

This CDR3 has 14 amino acids. With V trimmed by 7 bases and J by 2 bases, 6 bases remained unmatched. Germline V gene lookup returns CDR1 SGHRS and CDR2 YFSETQ. The TCR comes from a man aged 45-65 years who received an inactivated influenza vaccine. This chain links TRBV5-1 with TRBJ2-1; 7 bases are shared with TRBD1. The sequenced sample was PBMCs from blood, obtained approximately 15 days before vaccination. CDR3 DNA: TGCGCCAGCCGCCGGGACAGTGCCTACAATGAGCAGTTCTTC. Protein: CASRRDSAYNEQFF.